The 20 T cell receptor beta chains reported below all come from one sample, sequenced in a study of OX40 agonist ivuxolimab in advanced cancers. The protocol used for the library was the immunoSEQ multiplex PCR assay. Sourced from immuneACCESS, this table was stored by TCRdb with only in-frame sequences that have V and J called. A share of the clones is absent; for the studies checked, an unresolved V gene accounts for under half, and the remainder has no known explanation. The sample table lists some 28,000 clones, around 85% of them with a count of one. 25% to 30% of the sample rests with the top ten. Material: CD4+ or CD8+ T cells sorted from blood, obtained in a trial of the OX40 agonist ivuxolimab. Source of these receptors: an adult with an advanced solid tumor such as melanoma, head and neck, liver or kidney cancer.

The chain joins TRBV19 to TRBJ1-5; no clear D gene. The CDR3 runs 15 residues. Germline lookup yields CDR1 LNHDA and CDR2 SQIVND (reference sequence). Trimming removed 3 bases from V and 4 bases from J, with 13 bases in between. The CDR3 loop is CASSMVSGSNQPQHF. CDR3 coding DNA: TGTGCCAGTAGTATGGTCTCGGGCAGTAATCAGCCCCAGCATTTT.

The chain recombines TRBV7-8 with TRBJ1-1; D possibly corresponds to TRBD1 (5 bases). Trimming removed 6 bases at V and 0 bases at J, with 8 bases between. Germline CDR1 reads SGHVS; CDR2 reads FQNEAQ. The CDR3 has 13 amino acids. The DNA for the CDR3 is TGTGCCAGCAGAATACAGGTGAACACTGAAGCTTTCTTT. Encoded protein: CASRIQVNTEAFF.

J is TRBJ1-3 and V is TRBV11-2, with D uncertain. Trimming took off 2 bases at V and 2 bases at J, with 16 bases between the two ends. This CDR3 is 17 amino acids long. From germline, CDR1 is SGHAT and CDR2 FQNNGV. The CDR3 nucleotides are TGTGCCAGCAGCTTAAGGTCGAGTGGGGTGACTGGAAACACCATATATTTT. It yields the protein CASSLRSSGVTGNTIYF. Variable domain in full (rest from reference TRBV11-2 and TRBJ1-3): EAGVAQSPRYKIIEKRQSVAFWCNPISGHATLYWYQQILGQGPKLLIQFQNNGVVDDSQLPKDRFSAERLKGVDSTLKIQPAKLEDSAVYLCASSLRSSGVTGNTIYFGEGSWLTVV.

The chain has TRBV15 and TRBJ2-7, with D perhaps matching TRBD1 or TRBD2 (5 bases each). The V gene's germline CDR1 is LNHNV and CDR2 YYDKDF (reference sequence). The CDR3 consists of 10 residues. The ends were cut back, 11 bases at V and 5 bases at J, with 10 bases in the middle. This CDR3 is CAVGDHEQYF. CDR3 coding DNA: TGTGCCGTGGGGGACCACGAGCAGTACTTC.

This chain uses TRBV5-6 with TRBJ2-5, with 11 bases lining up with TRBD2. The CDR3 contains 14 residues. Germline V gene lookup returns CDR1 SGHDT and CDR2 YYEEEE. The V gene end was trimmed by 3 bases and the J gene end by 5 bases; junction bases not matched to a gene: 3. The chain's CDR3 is CASSWGLAVETQYF. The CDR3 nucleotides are TGTGCCAGCAGCTGGGGACTAGCGGTGGAGACCCAGTACTTC.

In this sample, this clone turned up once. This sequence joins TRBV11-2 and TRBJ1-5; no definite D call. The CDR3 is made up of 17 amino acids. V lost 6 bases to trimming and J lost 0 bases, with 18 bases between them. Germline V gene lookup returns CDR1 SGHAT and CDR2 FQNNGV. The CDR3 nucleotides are TGTGCCAGCAGTCGTTGGGAAGGTTCGAATAGCAATCAGCCCCAGCATTTT. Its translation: CASSRWEGSNSNQPQHF.

Here the CDR3 DNA reads TGTGCCAGCAGCCAAGGACTAGCGGGCGGCTACGAGCAGTACTTC. Its protein is CASSQGLAGGYEQYF. This chain uses TRBV4-2 with TRBJ2-7, with TRBD2 matching 10 bases. V lost 1 base, J lost 3 bases, and 3 bases stayed unmatched. Germline V lookup: CDR1 LGHNA, CDR2 YNFKEQ. The CDR3 runs 15 residues.

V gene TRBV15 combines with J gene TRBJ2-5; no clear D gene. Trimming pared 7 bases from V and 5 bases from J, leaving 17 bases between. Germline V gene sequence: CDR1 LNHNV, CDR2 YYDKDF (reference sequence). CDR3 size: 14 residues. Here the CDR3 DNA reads TGTGCCACCACCCATTCGATAGTCGGCGAGACCCAGTACTTC. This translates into CATTHSIVGETQYF.

The CDR3 sequence is CASSEGRTGPSANYGYTF. The CDR3 DNA follows: TGTGCCAGCAGTGAAGGGAGGACTGGTCCATCCGCTAACTATGGCTACACCTTC. V is TRBV2 and J is TRBJ1-2; no clear D gene. This CDR3 spans 18 amino acids. Germline lookup yields CDR1 SNHLY and CDR2 FYNNEI. The ends were cut back, 1 base at V and 0 bases at J, with 18 bases in the middle.

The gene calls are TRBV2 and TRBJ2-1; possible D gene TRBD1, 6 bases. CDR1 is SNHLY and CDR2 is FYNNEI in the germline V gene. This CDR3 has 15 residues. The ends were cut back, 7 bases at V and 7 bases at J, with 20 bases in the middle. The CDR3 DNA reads TGTGCCAGCACCACCGGGACATACGGGCTGAATGAGCAGTTCTTC. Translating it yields CASTTGTYGLNEQFF.

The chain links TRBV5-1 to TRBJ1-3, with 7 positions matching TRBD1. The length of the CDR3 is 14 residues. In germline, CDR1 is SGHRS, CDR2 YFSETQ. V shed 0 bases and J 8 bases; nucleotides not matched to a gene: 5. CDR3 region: CASSLDSRGDTIYF. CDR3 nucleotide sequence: TGCGCCAGCAGCTTGGATTCCAGGGGGGACACCATATATTTT.

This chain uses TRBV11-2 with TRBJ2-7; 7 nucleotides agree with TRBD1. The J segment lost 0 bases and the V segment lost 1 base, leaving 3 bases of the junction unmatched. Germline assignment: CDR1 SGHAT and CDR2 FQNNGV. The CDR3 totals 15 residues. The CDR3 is CASSLGGGSSYEQYF. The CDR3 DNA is TGTGCCAGCAGCTTAGGAGGGGGCAGCTCCTACGAGCAGTACTTC.

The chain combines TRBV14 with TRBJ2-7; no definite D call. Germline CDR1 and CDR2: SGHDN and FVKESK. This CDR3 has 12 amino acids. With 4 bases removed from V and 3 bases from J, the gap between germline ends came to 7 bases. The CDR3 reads CASSPHNYEQYF. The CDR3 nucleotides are TGTGCCAGCAGCCCACACAACTACGAGCAGTACTTC.

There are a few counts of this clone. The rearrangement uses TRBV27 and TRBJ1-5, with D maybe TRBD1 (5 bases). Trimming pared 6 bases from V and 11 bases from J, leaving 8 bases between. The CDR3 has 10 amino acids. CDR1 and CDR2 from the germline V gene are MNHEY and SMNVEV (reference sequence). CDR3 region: CASRGESQHF. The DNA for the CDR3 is TGTGCCAGCAGGGGGGAGTCCCAGCATTTT.

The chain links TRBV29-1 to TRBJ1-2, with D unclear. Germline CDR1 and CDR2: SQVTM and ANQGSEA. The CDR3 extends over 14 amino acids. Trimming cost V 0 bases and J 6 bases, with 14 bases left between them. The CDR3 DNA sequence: TGCAGCGTTGAAGAGGGCAGGCCACCCAATGGCTACACCTTC. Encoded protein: CSVEEGRPPNGYTF.

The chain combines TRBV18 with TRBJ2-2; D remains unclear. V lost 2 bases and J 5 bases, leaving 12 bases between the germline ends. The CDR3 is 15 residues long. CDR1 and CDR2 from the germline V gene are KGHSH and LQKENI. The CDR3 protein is CASSPLDDGTGELFF. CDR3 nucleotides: TGTGCCAGCTCACCATTGGATGATGGTACCGGGGAGCTGTTTTTT.

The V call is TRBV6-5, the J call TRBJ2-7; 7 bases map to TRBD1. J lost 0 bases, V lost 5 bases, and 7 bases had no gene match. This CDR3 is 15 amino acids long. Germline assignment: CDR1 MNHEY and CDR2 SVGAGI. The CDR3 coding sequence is TGTGCCAGCAGTCAACCGGGACAGTCCTCCTACGAGCAGTACTTC. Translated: CASSQPGQSSYEQYF.

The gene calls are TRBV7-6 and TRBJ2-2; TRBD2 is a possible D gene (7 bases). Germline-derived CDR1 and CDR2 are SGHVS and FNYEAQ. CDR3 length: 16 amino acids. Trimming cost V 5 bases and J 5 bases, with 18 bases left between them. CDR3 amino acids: CASSQSPRGGTGELFF. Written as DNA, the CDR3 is TGTGCCAGCAGCCAATCACCGAGGGGGGGGACCGGGGAGCTGTTTTTT.

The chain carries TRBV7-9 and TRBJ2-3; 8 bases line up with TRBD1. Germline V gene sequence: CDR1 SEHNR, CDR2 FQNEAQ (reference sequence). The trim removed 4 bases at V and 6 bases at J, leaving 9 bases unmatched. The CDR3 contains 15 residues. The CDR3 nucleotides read TGTGCCAGCAGCTCCCGGGACAGGATTTGGGATACGCAGTATTTT. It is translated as CASSSRDRIWDTQYF.

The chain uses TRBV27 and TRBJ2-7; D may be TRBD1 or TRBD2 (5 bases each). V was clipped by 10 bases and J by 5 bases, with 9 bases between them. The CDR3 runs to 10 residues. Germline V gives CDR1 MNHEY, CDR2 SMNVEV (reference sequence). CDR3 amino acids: CATGAHEQYF. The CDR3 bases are TGTGCCACCGGGGCCCACGAGCAGTACTTC.